This TCR beta chain is from a study of post-analysis software for immune sequencing data. On the study more broadly: As for disease course, relapsing-remitting, secondary progressive and progressive-relapsing multiple sclerosis were all included.

A note on this clonotype: Antigen specificity is unknown.

Each TCR beta cDNA library carried unique molecular identifiers. Once roughly 0.85 to 11 million T cells were used, roughly 490,000 cDNA molecules resulted. TCRdb reanalysed the PCR reads using MiXCR and keeps one entry per CDR3 protein. The sample contains hundreds of thousands of distinct CDR3 sequences, around 27% of which appear only once. V shed 7 bases and J shed 2 bases, with 18 bases lying between them. The CDR3 is made up of 15 amino acids. Study observations and caveats: Comparison with controls showed significantly lower normalized Chao1 diversity in multiple sclerosis patients. F-measure co-clustering was strong for batch-matched samples. Roughly five TRBV segments, including TRBV5-6, TRBV5-1 and TRBV20-1, were more frequent in patients than controls.

The J gene is TRBJ2-7, the V gene TRBV12-3 or TRBV12-4, with D possibly matching TRBD2 (6 bases). The sequencing sample was made of blood. The clonotype originates from a girl aged 10 to 17 with multiple sclerosis. The CDR3, as DNA: TGTGCCAGCACCCTAGGACTAACGGGACCCTACGAGCAGTACTTC. It is translated as CASTLGLTGPYEQYF.